Given below is one T cell receptor (beta chain) in context. Its binding antigen is unknown. Per-base quality was not reported, and no clone a single base away is much larger than it. This sample is part of a study of blood T cell repertoires in COVID-19 (dated by TCRdb to about 2020). Describing the broader study: Recovered participants in ImmuneRACE Cohort 3 were defined by two consecutive negative NP/OP PCR tests, clearance by a healthcare professional, or resolution of symptoms. HLA class I and class II types, where available, came from metadata supplied by the sample provider rather than from assay-based typing. The samples were drawn from two sources: the first 160 participants of the ongoing ImmuneRACE study, and 1,254 subjects contributed by 6 global collaborators. The repertoires were released in a freely available public database meant as a resource for research on the immune response to SARS-CoV-2. The prospective study material was composed of cDNA or gDNA derived from T cells, B-cell-depleted T cells, or PBMCs. The sample metadata nearly always contained a de-identified subject ID, COVID-19 status, age in years and sex. Samples from collaborators originated in the United States, Italy and Spain and spanned both the acute and convalescent phases of COVID-19. Subjects who had been exposed to COVID-19, were actively infected with it, or had recovered from it provided the deeply sampled blood TCRbeta repertoires that made up the dataset. What the study reported, not specific to this receptor: How much clinical and demographic metadata was included differed by source and by participant, and the metadata was provided uncurated.

TCRbeta CDR3 regions were amplified from genomic DNA using the immunoSEQ Assay, a bias-controlled multiplex PCR. In the authors' own workflow: Within the assay, amplification of reference gene primers was used to estimate how many nucleated cells each sample contained. Sequence reads were collapsed and filtered to measure the absolute abundance of every unique TCRbeta CDR3 rearrangement. For each sample, productive Simpson clonality was calculated by taking the square root of Simpson's diversity index across productive rearrangements. TCRdb stores this immuneACCESS table with in-frame sequences only. Part of the clones is absent; in the studies checked, under half of the shortfall reflects unresolved V genes, and no reason is known for the rest. For V, J and clone size, that table is used; D and trimming come from the DNA. The sample table contains fewer than 200,000 clones; only one count was recorded for around 80% of them. In total, the top ten clones hold under 20% of the sample.

At the junction V is shortened by 6 bases and J by 6 bases, with 11 bases in between. CDR1 and CDR2, looked up from the germline V gene, are SNHLY and FYNNEI. There are 13 amino acids in the CDR3, from cysteine to phenylalanine inclusive. Of all the DNA, just the CDR3 is kept, 39 bases in frame from base 1. Participants in the prospective study were aged about 18 to 89 years, lived in about two dozen United States geographic areas, and enrolled through a virtual design. Cohort assignment in the prospective study relied on participant-reported clinical history from a screening survey and a study questionnaire. Mobile phlebotomists in the prospective study collected whole blood, serum and a nasopharyngeal or oropharyngeal swab from every participant. Prospective study participants could optionally give additional blood draws and questionnaires over a 2-month period. Blood samples from the prospective study were shipped frozen or at room temperature prior to DNA extraction.

The sequence is built from TRBV2 and TRBJ2-2, with TRBD1 perhaps the D gene, on 6 matching bases. This clonotype originated in a woman between 65 and 79 years old in a cohort exposed to, infected with or recovered from COVID-19 (not recorded which). Sequencing input: PBMCs or T cells enriched from blood (not recorded which). The sequenced DNA: TGTGCCAGCAGACAGGGTTGGGCCGGGGAGCTGTTTTTT. Translation gives CASRQGWAGELFF.